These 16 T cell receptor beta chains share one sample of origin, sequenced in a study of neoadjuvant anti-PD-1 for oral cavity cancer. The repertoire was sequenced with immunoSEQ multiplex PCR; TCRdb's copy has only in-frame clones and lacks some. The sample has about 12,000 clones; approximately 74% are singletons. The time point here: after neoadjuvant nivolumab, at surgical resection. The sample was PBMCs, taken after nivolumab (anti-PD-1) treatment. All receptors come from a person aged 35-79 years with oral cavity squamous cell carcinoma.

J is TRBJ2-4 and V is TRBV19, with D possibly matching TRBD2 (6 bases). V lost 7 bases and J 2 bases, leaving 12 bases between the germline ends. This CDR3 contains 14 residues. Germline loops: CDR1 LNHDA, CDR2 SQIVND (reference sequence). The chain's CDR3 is CASTDGGTKNIQYF. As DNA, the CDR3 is TGTGCCAGTACTGACGGAGGGACCAAAAACATTCAGTACTTC.

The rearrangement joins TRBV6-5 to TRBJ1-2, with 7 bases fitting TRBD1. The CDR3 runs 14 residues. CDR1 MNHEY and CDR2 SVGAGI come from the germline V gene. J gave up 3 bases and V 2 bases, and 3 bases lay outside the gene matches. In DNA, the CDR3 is TGTGCCAGCAGTTACAGGGGGCAAGACTATGGCTACACCTTC. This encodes CASSYRGQDYGYTF.

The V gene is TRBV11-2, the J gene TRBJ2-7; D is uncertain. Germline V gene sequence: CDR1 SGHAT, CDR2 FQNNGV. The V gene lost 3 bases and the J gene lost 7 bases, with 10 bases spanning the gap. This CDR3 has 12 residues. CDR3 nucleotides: TGTGCCAGCAGCTTGACCCTGGGGGAGCAGTACTTC. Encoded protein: CASSLTLGEQYF. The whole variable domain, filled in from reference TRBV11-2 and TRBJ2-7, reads EAGVAQSPRYKIIEKRQSVAFWCNPISGHATLYWYQQILGQGPKLLIQFQNNGVVDDSQLPKDRFSAERLKGVDSTLKIQPAKLEDSAVYLCASSLTLGEQYFGPGTRLTVT.

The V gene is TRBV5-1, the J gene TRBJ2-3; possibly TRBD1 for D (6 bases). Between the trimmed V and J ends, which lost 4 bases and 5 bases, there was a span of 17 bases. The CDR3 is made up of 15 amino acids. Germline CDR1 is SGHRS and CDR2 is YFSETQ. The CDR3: CASSQDSGGKDTQYF. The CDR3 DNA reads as TGCGCCAGCAGCCAGGACAGCGGAGGTAAAGATACGCAGTATTTT.

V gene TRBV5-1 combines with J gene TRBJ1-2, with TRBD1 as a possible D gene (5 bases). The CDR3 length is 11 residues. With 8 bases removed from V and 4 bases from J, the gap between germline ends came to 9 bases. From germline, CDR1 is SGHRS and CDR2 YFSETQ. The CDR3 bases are TGCGCCAGTGGGACCGTCTATGGCTACACCTTC. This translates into CASGTVYGYTF.

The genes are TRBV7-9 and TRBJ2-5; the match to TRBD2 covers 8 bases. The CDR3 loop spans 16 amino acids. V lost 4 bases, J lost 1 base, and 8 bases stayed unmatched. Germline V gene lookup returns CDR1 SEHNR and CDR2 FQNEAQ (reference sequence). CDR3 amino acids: CASSSGTSSAQETQYF. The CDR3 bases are TGTGCCAGCAGCTCCGGGACTAGTTCGGCCCAAGAGACCCAGTACTTC.

Here the CDR3 reads CASSQAIARELFF. For the CDR3, the DNA is TGCGCCAGCAGCCAAGCTATAGCTAGGGAGCTGTTTTTT. J is TRBJ2-2 and V is TRBV4-1; D ambiguous. Germline CDR1 and CDR2: MGHRA and YSYEKL. With 1 base removed from V and 9 bases from J, the gap between germline ends came to 9 bases. CDR3 length equals 13 residues.

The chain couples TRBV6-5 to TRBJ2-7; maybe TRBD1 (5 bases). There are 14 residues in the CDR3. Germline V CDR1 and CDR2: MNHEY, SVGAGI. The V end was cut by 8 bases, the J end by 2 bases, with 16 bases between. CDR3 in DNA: TGTGCCAGCCGCGCCTGGGGCTATACCTACGAGCAGTACTTC. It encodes CASRAWGYTYEQYF.

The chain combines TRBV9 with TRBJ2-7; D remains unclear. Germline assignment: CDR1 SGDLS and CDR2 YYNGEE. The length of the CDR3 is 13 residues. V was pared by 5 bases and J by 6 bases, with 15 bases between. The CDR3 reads CASSPKRLGEQYF. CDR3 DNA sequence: TGTGCCAGCAGTCCGAAGAGGCTGGGCGAGCAGTACTTC.

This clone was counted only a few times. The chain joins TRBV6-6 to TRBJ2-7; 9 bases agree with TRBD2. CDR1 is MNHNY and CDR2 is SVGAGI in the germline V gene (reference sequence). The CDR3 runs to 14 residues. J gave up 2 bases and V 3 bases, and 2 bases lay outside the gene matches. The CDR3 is CASSYSSGAYEQYF. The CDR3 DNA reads TGTGCCAGCAGTTATTCTAGCGGGGCCTACGAGCAGTACTTC.

The CDR3: CASSQGGYGYTF. The CDR3 coding sequence is TGTGCCAGCTCACAAGGGGGCTATGGCTACACCTTC. The J gene is TRBJ1-2, the V gene TRBV18, with D perhaps matching TRBD1 (6 bases). V gave up 4 bases and J gave up 4 bases, with 7 bases separating them. Germline values: CDR1 KGHSH, CDR2 LQKENI. CDR3 size: 12 residues.

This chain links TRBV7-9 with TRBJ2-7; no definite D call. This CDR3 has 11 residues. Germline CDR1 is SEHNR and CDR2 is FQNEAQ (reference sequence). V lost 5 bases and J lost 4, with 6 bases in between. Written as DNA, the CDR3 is TGTGCCAGCAGCCCACAGTACGAGCAGTACTTC. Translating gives CASSPQYEQYF.

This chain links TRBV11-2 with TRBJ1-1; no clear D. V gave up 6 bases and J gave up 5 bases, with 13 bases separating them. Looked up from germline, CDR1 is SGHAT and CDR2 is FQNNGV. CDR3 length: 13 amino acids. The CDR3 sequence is CASSPATETEAFF. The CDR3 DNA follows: TGTGCCAGCAGTCCCGCGACGGAAACTGAAGCTTTCTTT.

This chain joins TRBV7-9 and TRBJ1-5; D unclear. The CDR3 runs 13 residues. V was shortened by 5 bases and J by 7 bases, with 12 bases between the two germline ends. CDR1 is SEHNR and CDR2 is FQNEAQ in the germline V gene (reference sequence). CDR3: CASSPTSRQPQHF. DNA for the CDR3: TGTGCCAGCAGCCCAACCTCACGCCAGCCCCAGCATTTT.

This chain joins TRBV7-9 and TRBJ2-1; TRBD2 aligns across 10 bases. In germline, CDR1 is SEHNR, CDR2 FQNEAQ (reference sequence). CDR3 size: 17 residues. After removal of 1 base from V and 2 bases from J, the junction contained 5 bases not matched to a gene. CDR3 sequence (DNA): TGTGCCAGCAGCTTAGGGGCTCTAGCGGGGGCCTACAATGAGCAGTTCTTC. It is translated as CASSLGALAGAYNEQFF.

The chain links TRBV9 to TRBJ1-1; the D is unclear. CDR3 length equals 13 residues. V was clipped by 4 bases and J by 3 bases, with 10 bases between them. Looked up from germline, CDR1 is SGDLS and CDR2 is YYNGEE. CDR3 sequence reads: CASSRREYTEAFF. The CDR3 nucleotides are TGTGCCAGCAGCCGGCGGGAGTACACTGAAGCTTTCTTT.